The 11 T cell receptor beta chains given below trace back to one sample, sequenced in a study of radiation and T cells in renal cell carcinoma (dated by TCRdb to the early 2020s). The time point label, as the study defines it: blood 4 weeks post-SBRT, at nephrectomy. The meaning of the sample's treatment or condition label: 15 Gy SBRT to primary tumor, nephrectomy 4 weeks later. Library prep was done by the immunoSEQ multiplex PCR assay. TCRdb took over this immuneACCESS table, retaining in-frame rearrangements with V and J assigned. Such tables are incomplete; in checked studies, under half of the missing clones stem from an unresolved V gene, and the remainder is unexplained. The sample yields around 94,000 clones; over 80% were counted once. 9.4% of the sample rests with the top ten. This specimen was blood, taken from a patient whose treatment included radiotherapy and nephrectomy. The source of these receptors is a man aged 45 to 65 with renal cell carcinoma.

The chain carries TRBV2 and TRBJ2-1; D not resolved. Germline values: CDR1 SNHLY, CDR2 FYNNEI. V lost 8 bases and J 7 bases, leaving 9 bases between the germline ends. The CDR3 has 11 amino acids. This CDR3 reads CASGYDNEQFF. The CDR3 DNA reads as TGTGCCAGCGGATATGATAATGAGCAGTTCTTC.

V is TRBV6-1 and J is TRBJ2-1, with unresolved D. Germline CDR1 MNHNS, CDR2 SASEGT. Trimming removed 0 bases from V and 8 bases from J, with 8 bases in between. The CDR3 runs 13 residues. The CDR3 loop reads CASSEAGFDEQFF. The DNA of the CDR3 is TGTGCCAGCAGTGAAGCAGGGTTCGATGAGCAGTTCTTC.

The DNA of the CDR3 is TGTGCCAGCAGTTACGTTGGCACAGATACGCAGTATTTT. Amino acid sequence: CASSYVGTDTQYF. The chain combines TRBV6-5 with TRBJ2-3; D remains unclear. Germline CDR1 and CDR2: MNHEY and SVGAGI. V was shortened by 2 bases and J by 1 base, with 4 bases between the two germline ends. CDR3 length: 13 amino acids.

The rearrangement links TRBV28 to TRBJ1-2; D gene uncertain. Germline V CDR1 and CDR2: MDHEN, SYDVKM. Trimming shortened V by 1 base and J by 4 bases, and 10 bases separated the two germline ends. CDR3 length: 14 residues. Here the CDR3 DNA reads TGTGCCAGCAGTTTATCTTCCCGGGGCTATGGCTACACCTTC. Amino acid sequence: CASSLSSRGYGYTF.

J is TRBJ2-3 and V is TRBV7-9; tentatively, D is TRBD2 (6 bases). This CDR3 has 12 residues. Deletions cut 5 bases from V and 8 bases from J, with 11 bases between. Germline V lookup: CDR1 SEHNR, CDR2 FQNEAQ (reference sequence). CDR3 bases: TGTGCCAGCAGCCCGAGGGACTCTACGCAGTATTTT. Its translation: CASSPRDSTQYF.

The chain has TRBV7-9 and TRBJ2-3, with D perhaps matching TRBD2 (6 bases). The ends were cut back, 7 bases at V and 4 bases at J, with 21 bases in the middle. CDR3 length equals 16 residues. CDR1 is SEHNR and CDR2 is FQNEAQ in the germline V gene (reference sequence). In nucleotides, the CDR3 is TGTGCCAGCATACAATTGGGGGGAATCTCTCCAGATACGCAGTATTTT. Translation: CASIQLGGISPDTQYF.

The rearrangement links TRBV5-1 to TRBJ1-3, with D unclear. The CDR3 loop spans 14 amino acids. Trimming cost V 0 bases and J 3 bases, with 7 bases left between them. CDR1 is SGHRS and CDR2 is YFSETQ in the germline V gene. This CDR3 is CASSLEAVGNTIYF. The DNA of the CDR3 is TGCGCCAGCAGCTTGGAGGCAGTTGGAAACACCATATATTTT. The complete variable domain, with remaining parts taken from reference TRBV5-1 and TRBJ1-3, reads KAGVTQTPRYLIKTRGQQVTLSCSPISGHRSVSWYQQTPGQGLQFLFEYFSETQRNKGNFPGRFSGRQFSNSRSEMNVSTLELGDSALYLCASSLEAVGNTIYFGEGSWLTVV.

V usage is TRBV2 and J usage is TRBJ1-3, with D possibly TRBD1 on 5 matching bases. CDR3 size: 15 residues. Trimming took off 6 bases at V and 4 bases at J, with 16 bases between the two ends. Looked up from germline, CDR1 is SNHLY and CDR2 is FYNNEI. CDR3 nucleotide sequence: TGTGCCAGCAGGGGGACCCTCAGGGAAGGAAACACCATATATTTT. This translates into CASRGTLREGNTIYF.

J is TRBJ1-2 and V is TRBV7-9; D is unresolved. The CDR3 runs 18 residues. Germline values: CDR1 SEHNR, CDR2 FQNEAQ (reference sequence). Trimming shortened V by 5 bases and J by 0 bases, and 22 bases separated the two germline ends. CDR3 bases: TGTGCCAGCAGCCAAGACCTCAGGCCTCGCACAGCTAACTATGGCTACACCTTC. This codes for CASSQDLRPRTANYGYTF.

The chain uses TRBV4-2 and TRBJ2-1, with TRBD2 matching over 11 bases. The CDR3 sequence is 15 residues long. With V trimmed by 2 bases and J by 8 bases, 5 bases remained unmatched. The germline V gene has CDR1 LGHNA and CDR2 YNFKEQ. The CDR3, as DNA: TGTGCCAGCAGCCAACGACTAGCGGGGTACGATGAGCAGTTCTTC. Amino acids: CASSQRLAGYDEQFF.

V is TRBV7-2 and J is TRBJ1-4; no reliable D call. Trimming removed 5 bases from V and 7 bases from J, with 11 bases in between. Germline values: CDR1 SGHTA, CDR2 FQGNSA. This CDR3 comprises 13 residues. CDR3 nucleotides: TGTGCCAGCAGCCCACGGACTGTTGAAAAACTGTTTTTT. Translation gives CASSPRTVEKLFF.